The 28 T cell receptor beta chains below were found in one sample sequenced in a study of blood T cell repertoires in COVID-19. The protocol was immunoSEQ multiplex PCR, while the TCRdb copy is restricted to in-frame clones and leaves out a portion. The sample consists of approximately 88,000 clones, roughly 82% of them appearing once. Sequencing used peripheral blood. The receptors derive from a woman older than 75 with active or convalescent COVID-19.

This chain uses TRBV5-1 with TRBJ1-2, with D perhaps TRBD1 (5 bases). The CDR3 loop spans 15 amino acids. The V gene lost 0 bases and the J gene lost 6 bases, with 15 bases spanning the gap. The V gene's germline CDR1 is SGHRS and CDR2 YFSETQ. CDR3 nucleotide sequence: TGCGCCAGCAGCTTGGGGGCAGGGAGGGAGAATGGCTACACCTTC. This encodes CASSLGAGRENGYTF.

The chain carries TRBV24-1 and TRBJ2-7; D is unresolved. Trimming cost V 4 bases and J 6 bases, with 9 bases left between them. Per the germline V gene, CDR1 is KGHDR and CDR2 is SFDVKD. The length of the CDR3 is 12 residues. The CDR3 loop is CATSDPIVEQYF. The DNA for the CDR3 is TGTGCCACCAGTGACCCCATTGTCGAGCAGTACTTC.

The J gene is TRBJ2-3, the V gene TRBV9, with 13 bases that match TRBD2. This CDR3 contains 16 residues. V gave up 3 bases and J gave up 5 bases; unmatched junction bases: 6. Germline V gives CDR1 SGDLS, CDR2 YYNGEE. As DNA, the CDR3 is TGTGCCAGCAGCGAGGGACTAGCGGGGCGTCTAGATACGCAGTATTTT. Translation: CASSEGLAGRLDTQYF. The variable domain in full, completed from reference TRBV9 and TRBJ2-3, reads DSGVTQTPKHLITATGQRVTLRCSPRSGDLSVYWYQQSLDQGLQFLIQYYNGEERAKGNILERFSAQQFPDLHSELNLSSLELGDSALYFCASSEGLAGRLDTQYFGPGTRLTVL.

This clone was seen more than once but under ten times. V and J are TRBV30 and TRBJ1-2, with D uncertain. V dropped 2 bases and J dropped 5 bases, with 15 bases sitting between them. The CDR3 runs 14 residues. Germline CDR1 is GTSNPN and CDR2 is SVGIG (reference sequence). CDR3 sequence reads: CAWSIRPGGYGYTF. In DNA form, the CDR3 reads TGTGCCTGGAGTATTAGGCCCGGAGGGTATGGCTACACCTTC.

This chain joins TRBV27 and TRBJ1-4, with 7 bases that match TRBD1. This CDR3 contains 20 residues. The V and J ends lost 5 bases and 3 bases, in that order; junction bases with no gene match: 21. CDR1 and CDR2 from the germline V gene are MNHEY and SMNVEV (reference sequence). CDR3 amino acids: CASSPDPLPVRQGANEKLFF. CDR3 DNA: TGTGCCAGCAGTCCCGACCCCCTCCCGGTCAGACAGGGCGCTAATGAAAAACTGTTTTTT.

The chain links TRBV6-5 to TRBJ2-2, with D possibly matching TRBD2 (5 bases). The CDR3 is 15 amino acids. Trimming took 7 bases from V and 5 from J, leaving 17 bases between them. Germline lookup yields CDR1 MNHEY and CDR2 SVGAGI. The CDR3 is CASIQDLRGTGELFF. CDR3 DNA sequence: TGTGCCAGCATTCAGGACCTCCGCGGGACCGGGGAGCTGTTTTTT.

This CDR3 is CASSPTGVNYGYTF. The CDR3 nucleotides are TGCGCCAGCAGCCCGACAGGGGTGAACTATGGCTACACCTTC. The rearrangement uses TRBV5-1 and TRBJ1-2; TRBD1 aligns across 8 bases. The CDR3 length is 14 residues. From germline, CDR1 is SGHRS and CDR2 YFSETQ. The V and J ends lost 4 bases and 2 bases, in that order; junction bases with no gene match: 4.

This sequence joins TRBV5-1 and TRBJ1-5; 7 positions match TRBD1. V lost 4 bases to trimming and J lost 3 bases; unmatched junction nucleotides: 7. This CDR3 is built from 15 residues. The germline CDR1 and CDR2 sequences are SGHRS and YFSETQ. This CDR3 reads CASSPGGQTNQPQHF. CDR3 coding DNA: TGCGCCAGCAGCCCCGGGGGACAGACCAATCAGCCCCAGCATTTT. Full variable domain (remainder filled in from reference TRBV5-1 and TRBJ1-5): KAGVTQTPRYLIKTRGQQVTLSCSPISGHRSVSWYQQTPGQGLQFLFEYFSETQRNKGNFPGRFSGRQFSNSRSEMNVSTLELGDSALYLCASSPGGQTNQPQHFGDGTRLSIL.

This clone appeared a single time. The chain couples TRBV5-4 to TRBJ1-1; a possible D gene is TRBD1 (6 bases). Germline assignment: CDR1 SGHNT and CDR2 YYREEE (reference sequence). This CDR3 has 15 residues. The germline V and J ends were trimmed by 2 bases and 1 base, with 12 bases remaining between them. The CDR3 spells CASSFGTGWNTEAFF. In DNA form, the CDR3 reads TGTGCCAGCAGCTTTGGTACAGGGTGGAACACTGAAGCTTTCTTT.

This chain links TRBV5-1 with TRBJ1-4, with a possible D match to TRBD1 (6 bases). This CDR3 comprises 14 residues. V lost 2 bases, J lost 8 bases, and 13 bases lay in between. The germline V gene has CDR1 SGHRS and CDR2 YFSETQ. The CDR3 here is CASSLTGSDEKLFF. The CDR3 coding sequence is TGCGCCAGCAGCTTAACAGGGTCTGACGAAAAACTGTTTTTT.

The chain combines TRBV29-1 with TRBJ2-2; 9 nucleotides match TRBD1. The V gene's germline CDR1 is SQVTM and CDR2 ANQGSEA. The CDR3 contains 13 residues. V shed 7 bases, J shed 5 bases, and the junction held 5 bases outside the gene matches. The CDR3 sequence is CSGAGTGTGELFF. Here the CDR3 DNA reads TGCAGCGGCGCCGGGACAGGGACCGGGGAGCTGTTTTTT.

The CDR3 DNA follows: TGCAGTGCTAGTAACCCTACCACAGATACGCAGTATTTT. It codes for CSASNPTTDTQYF. The chain couples TRBV20-1 to TRBJ2-3, with unresolved D. CDR1 DFQATT and CDR2 SNEGSKA come from the germline V gene (reference sequence). Trimming stripped 3 bases from V and 2 bases from J, with 9 bases between. There are 13 residues in the CDR3.

V is TRBV6-2 or TRBV6-3 and J is TRBJ2-2; tentatively, D is TRBD2 (6 bases). Trimming left V 5 bases short and J 1 base short, with 20 bases between. The germline gives CDR1 MNHEY, CDR2 SVGEGT. This CDR3 region has 18 residues. The CDR3 DNA reads as TGTGCCAGCAGTACCGTTCCCCCACTAGCCGGGAACACCGGGGAGCTGTTTTTT. Translating gives CASSTVPPLAGNTGELFF.

The V call is TRBV14, the J call TRBJ1-1, with 7 bases aligning to TRBD1. CDR1 and CDR2 from the germline V gene are SGHDN and FVKESK. J was trimmed by 6 bases and V by 3 bases; bases with no gene match: 10. The CDR3 spans 15 residues. CDR3 region: CASSQVFGGGPEAFF. CDR3 nucleotides: TGTGCCAGCAGCCAGGTCTTCGGAGGGGGCCCTGAAGCTTTCTTT.

The CDR3 DNA reads as TGCGCCAGCAGCCTATTAGCGGGGACGAACACCGGGGAGCTGTTTTTT. It yields the protein CASSLLAGTNTGELFF. The chain uses TRBV4-3 and TRBJ2-2, with TRBD2 matching 8 bases. Unmatched junction bases numbered 4, after V lost 4 bases and J lost 0 bases. The V gene's germline CDR1 is LGHNA and CDR2 YSLEER. The CDR3 totals 16 residues.

Comment on this clone: The junction does not match germline at one end; this may be a read error. V gene TRBV7-7 combines with J gene TRBJ2-7; weak D call: TRBD1 (6 bases). CDR1 is SSHAT, CDR2 FNYEAQ, per germline (reference sequence). The CDR3 covers 14 residues. The CDR3 nucleotides read TGTGCTAGCAGCTTAAACCCTGGACAGTCCGAGCAGTACTTC. As protein: CASSLNPGQSEQYF.

In its sample, this clone was seen a few times. V is TRBV7-9 and J is TRBJ1-2; D not resolved. Germline loops: CDR1 SEHNR, CDR2 FQNEAQ (reference sequence). Deletions cut 3 bases from V and 4 bases from J, with 15 bases between. The CDR3 totals 15 residues. The CDR3 DNA sequence: TGTGCCAGCAGCTTTCCCCAAGCGAGGATCTATGGCTACACCTTC. Amino acids: CASSFPQARIYGYTF. Full variable domain (missing parts from reference TRBV7-9 and TRBJ1-2): DTGVSQNPRHKITKRGQNVTFRCDPISEHNRLYWYRQTLGQGPEFLTYFQNEAQLEKSRLLSDRFSAERPKGSFSTLEIQRTEQGDSAMYLCASSFPQARIYGYTFGSGTRLTVV.

This clone was observed a handful of times. The chain couples TRBV30 to TRBJ1-6, with 7 bases fitting TRBD1. V gave up 5 bases and J gave up 3 bases; unmatched junction bases: 7. Germline V gene data show CDR1 as GTSNPN and CDR2 as SVGIG (reference sequence). The CDR3 loop spans 15 amino acids. CDR3 DNA sequence: TGTGCCTGGCTTCACAGGGGCGACTATAATTCACCCCTCCACTTT. It yields the protein CAWLHRGDYNSPLHF.

The genes are TRBV19 and TRBJ2-5, with 8 bases that match TRBD1. The CDR3 extends over 14 amino acids. Trimming cost V 3 bases and J 3 bases; bases outside gene matches: 3. The germline CDR1 and CDR2 sequences are LNHDA and SQIVND (reference sequence). The CDR3 bases are TGTGCCAGTAGTATCGAGACAGGGGAAGAGACCCAGTACTTC. It codes for CASSIETGEETQYF.

This clone was counted at least ten times. Other DNA sequences of this sample code for an identical CDR3. The chain joins TRBV6-5 to TRBJ2-5; the D gene is possibly TRBD2 (7 bases). The CDR3 loop spans 13 amino acids. CDR1 and CDR2 (germline): MNHEY, SVGAGI. The V end lost 4 bases, the J end lost 3 bases, and 9 bases lay between the germline ends. In DNA, the CDR3 is TGTGCCAGCAGTTGGGGGGGCGAAGAGACCCAGTACTTC. Its translation is CASSWGGEETQYF.

The V call is TRBV11-2, the J call TRBJ2-7; 12 bases line up with TRBD1. Germline V CDR1 and CDR2: SGHAT, FQNNGV. V dropped 5 bases and J dropped 0; count of bases not matched to a gene: 11. CDR3 size: 18 residues. CDR3 nucleotide sequence: TGTGCCAGCAGCCACCCCCACGGGACAGGGGGCAGCTCCTACGAGCAGTACTTC. Its protein is CASSHPHGTGGSSYEQYF. The full variable domain, with the rest looked up from reference TRBV11-2 and TRBJ2-7, is EAGVAQSPRYKIIEKRQSVAFWCNPISGHATLYWYQQILGQGPKLLIQFQNNGVVDDSQLPKDRFSAERLKGVDSTLKIQPAKLEDSAVYLCASSHPHGTGGSSYEQYFGPGTRLTVT.

This clone was counted a single time. This chain joins TRBV6-5 and TRBJ2-3, with TRBD1 as a possible D gene (5 bases). Germline V gene data show CDR1 as MNHEY and CDR2 as SVGAGI. Trimming stripped 6 bases from V and 6 bases from J, with 13 bases between. This CDR3 has 13 amino acids. The CDR3 sequence is CASRVGVRDTQYF. The CDR3 region has the DNA TGTGCCAGCAGAGTAGGGGTAAGGGATACGCAGTATTTT.

The J gene is TRBJ2-3, the V gene TRBV11-2; D might be TRBD1 (5 bases). With 5 bases removed from V and 0 bases from J, the gap between germline ends came to 12 bases. Germline CDR1 is SGHAT and CDR2 is FQNNGV. The CDR3 is 15 residues long. CDR3 residues: CASSRGAFSTDTQYF. CDR3 DNA: TGTGCCAGCAGCCGTGGGGCTTTTAGCACAGATACGCAGTATTTT.

The genes are TRBV10-3 and TRBJ2-2; 8 bases match TRBD1. Germline values: CDR1 ENHRY, CDR2 SYGVKD. The CDR3 is 16 residues long. V lost 2 bases and J lost 2; bases outside the gene matches: 4. The CDR3 DNA follows: TGTGCCATCAGTGAGGCCGGGACAGGAAACACCGGGGAGCTGTTTTTT. It specifies CAISEAGTGNTGELFF.

J is TRBJ2-2 and V is TRBV18; 10 nucleotides line up with TRBD2. The CDR3 totals 17 residues. With V trimmed by 3 bases and J by 0 bases, 4 bases remained unmatched. Looked up from germline, CDR1 is KGHSH and CDR2 is LQKENI. CDR3 residues: CASSPLSGGANTGELFF. For the CDR3, the DNA is TGTGCCAGCTCACCCCTGAGCGGGGGGGCGAACACCGGGGAGCTGTTTTTT.

This chain connects TRBV5-4 to TRBJ2-3; D perhaps matches TRBD1 (5 bases). The CDR3 is 13 amino acids. Trimming shortened V by 1 base and J by 4 bases, and 7 bases separated the two germline ends. CDR1 and CDR2 (germline): SGHNT, YYREEE (reference sequence). As DNA, the CDR3 is TGTGCCAGCAGCTTGTCAGGGCCAGATACGCAGTATTTT. Its translation: CASSLSGPDTQYF. The full variable domain, with the rest looked up from reference TRBV5-4 and TRBJ2-3, is ETGVTQSPTHLIKTRGQQVTLRCSSQSGHNTVSWYQQALGQGPQFIFQYYREEENGRGNFPPRFSGLQFPNYSSELNVNALELDDSALYLCASSLSGPDTQYFGPGTRLTVL.

The V call is TRBV3-1 (or the pseudogene TRBV3-2), the J call TRBJ1-5; the D is unclear. Trimming took 0 bases from V and 7 from J, leaving 7 bases between them. CDR1 and CDR2 from the germline V gene are LGHDT and YNNKEL (reference sequence). The CDR3 length is 13 residues. The CDR3 loop reads CASSQDQAQPQHF. CDR3 DNA: TGTGCCAGCAGCCAAGATCAGGCCCAGCCCCAGCATTTT.

J is TRBJ1-3 and V is TRBV2; 7 nucleotides line up with TRBD1. The germline gives CDR1 SNHLY, CDR2 FYNNEI. Trimming at V came to 5 bases and at J to 6 bases, leaving 7 bases not matched to a gene. The CDR3 spans 14 residues. This CDR3 is CASSTDRDLNTIYF. The CDR3 DNA is TGTGCCAGCAGTACTGACAGGGATTTAAACACCATATATTTT.